This TCR beta chain was sequenced in a study of blood T cell repertoires in COVID-19 (dated by TCRdb to the early 2020s). With regard to the full study: The collaborator samples originated in the United States, Italy and Spain and spanned the acute and convalescent phases of COVID-19. The sample metadata nearly always contained a de-identified subject ID, COVID-19 status, age in years and sex. The dataset comprised deeply sampled blood TCRbeta repertoires from subjects exposed to, actively infected with, or recovered from COVID-19. The prospective study material was composed of cDNA or gDNA derived from T cells, B-cell-depleted T cells, or PBMCs. Samples were obtained from the ongoing ImmuneRACE study (first 160 participants) and from approximately 1,200 subjects provided by 6 global collaborators. The repertoires were released in a freely available public database intended as a resource for research on the immune response to SARS-CoV-2. HLA class I and class II types, where available, came from metadata supplied by the sample provider rather than from assay-based typing. Broad study findings and their caveats: Clinical and demographic metadata were provided uncurated, with the amount varying by source and participant.

Whole blood was collected in K2EDTA tubes by collaborating institutions according to the institutions' own protocols. For TCRbeta analysis, collaborators shipped samples as frozen whole blood, isolated PBMCs, or DNA extracted from either of those sample types. Per the germline V gene (reference sequence), MNHEY is the CDR1 and SMNVEV is the CDR2. The CDR3 sequence holds 15 residues, the cysteine and phenylalanine included. Only the CDR3 DNA stays, 45 bases, in frame from base 1. V loses 5 bases at its end and J loses 3 bases; junction bases beyond the gene matches: 2. As regards this clone: The clone's antigen remains unknown. Per-base qualities were not stored, and no clone one base away is much larger.

TCRbeta CDR3 regions were amplified from genomic DNA by means of the immunoSEQ Assay, a bias-controlled multiplex PCR. Regarding the original processing steps: Within the assay, amplification of reference gene primers was used to estimate how many nucleated cells each sample contained. To quantify the absolute abundance of each unique TCRbeta CDR3 rearrangement, sequence reads were collapsed and filtered. For each sample, productive Simpson clonality was calculated as the square root of Simpson's diversity index over productive rearrangements. This is the immuneACCESS table as TCRdb keeps it, with only in-frame sequences that have V and J called. A part of the clones is gone; compared with another copy, unresolved V genes explain less than half, and the rest is unexplained. V, J and clone size reflect that table, while D and trimming were determined from the DNA. The sample table contains 260,000 or so clones; only one count was recorded for roughly 82% of them. The ten biggest clones cover around 4.7% of the sample.

The receptor comes from a woman between 65 and 79 years old with acute or convalescent COVID-19. The rearrangement joined TRBV27 to TRBJ1-6, with 9 bases aligning to TRBD1. The sequencing input was peripheral blood. DNA sequence: TGTGCCAGCAGTACAGGGGGCATCTATAATTCACCCCTCCACTTT. It translates to CASSTGGIYNSPLHF.